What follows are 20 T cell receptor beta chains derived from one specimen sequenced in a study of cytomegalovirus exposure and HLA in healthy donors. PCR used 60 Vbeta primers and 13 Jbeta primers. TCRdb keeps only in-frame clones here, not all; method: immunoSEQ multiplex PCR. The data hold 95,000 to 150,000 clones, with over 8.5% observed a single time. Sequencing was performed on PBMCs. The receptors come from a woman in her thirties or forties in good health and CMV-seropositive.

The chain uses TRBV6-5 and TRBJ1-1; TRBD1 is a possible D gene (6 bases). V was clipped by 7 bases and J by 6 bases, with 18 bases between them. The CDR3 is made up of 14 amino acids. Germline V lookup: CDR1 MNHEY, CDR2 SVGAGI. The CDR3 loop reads CASTRTTGLAEAFF. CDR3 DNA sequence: TGTGCCAGCACTAGAACCACAGGGTTAGCTGAAGCTTTCTTT.

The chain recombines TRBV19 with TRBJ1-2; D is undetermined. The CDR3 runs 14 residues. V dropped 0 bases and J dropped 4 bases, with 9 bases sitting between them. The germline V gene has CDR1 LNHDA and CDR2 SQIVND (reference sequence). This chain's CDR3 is CASSIDEAFYGYTF. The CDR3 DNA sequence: TGTGCCAGTAGTATAGATGAAGCTTTCTATGGCTACACCTTC. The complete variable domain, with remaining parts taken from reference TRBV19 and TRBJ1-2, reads DGGITQSPKYLFRKEGQNVTLSCEQNLNHDAMYWYRQDPGQGLRLIYYSQIVNDFQKGDIAEGYSVSREKKESFPLTVTSAQKNPTAFYLCASSIDEAFYGYTFGSGTRLTVV.

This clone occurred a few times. CDR3 nucleotides: TGTGCCAGCAGCTTAACACCCGGACAGGGACACACTGAAGCTTTCTTT. This encodes CASSLTPGQGHTEAFF. The chain joins TRBV7-2 to TRBJ1-1; 8 bases align to TRBD1. Trimming removed 2 bases from V and 3 bases from J; junction bases left unmatched: 8. This CDR3 has 16 amino acids. Germline V lookup: CDR1 SGHTA, CDR2 FQGNSA.

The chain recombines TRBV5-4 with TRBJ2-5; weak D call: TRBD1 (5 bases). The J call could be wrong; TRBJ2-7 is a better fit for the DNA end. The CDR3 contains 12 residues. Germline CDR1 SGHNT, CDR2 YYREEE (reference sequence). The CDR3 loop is CASSLGAYEQYF. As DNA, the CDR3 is TGTGCCAGCAGCTTAGGGGCCTACGAGCAGTACTTC.

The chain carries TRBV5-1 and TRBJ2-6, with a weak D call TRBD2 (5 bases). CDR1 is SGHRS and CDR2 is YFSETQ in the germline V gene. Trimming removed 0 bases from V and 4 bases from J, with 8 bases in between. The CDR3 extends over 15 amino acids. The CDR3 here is CASSLGGSGANVLTF. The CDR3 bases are TGCGCCAGCAGCTTGGGAGGGTCCGGGGCCAACGTCCTGACTTTC.

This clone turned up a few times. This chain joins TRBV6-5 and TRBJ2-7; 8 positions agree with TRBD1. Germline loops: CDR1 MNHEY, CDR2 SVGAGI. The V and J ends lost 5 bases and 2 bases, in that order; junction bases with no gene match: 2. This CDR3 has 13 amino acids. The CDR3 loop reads CASSRQGTYEQYF. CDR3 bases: TGTGCCAGCAGTAGACAGGGGACCTACGAGCAGTACTTC.

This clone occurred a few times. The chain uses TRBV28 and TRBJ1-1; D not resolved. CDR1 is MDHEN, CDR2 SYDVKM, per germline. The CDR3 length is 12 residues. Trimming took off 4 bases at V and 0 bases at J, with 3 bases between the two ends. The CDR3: CASSSVNTEAFF. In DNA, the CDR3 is TGTGCCAGCAGTTCCGTGAACACTGAAGCTTTCTTT. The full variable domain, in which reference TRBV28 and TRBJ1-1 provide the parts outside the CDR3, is DVKVTQSSRYLVKRTGEKVFLECVQDMDHENMFWYRQDPGLGLRLIYFSYDVKMKEKGDIPEGYSVSREKKERFSLILESASTNQTSMYLCASSSVNTEAFFGQGTRLTVV.

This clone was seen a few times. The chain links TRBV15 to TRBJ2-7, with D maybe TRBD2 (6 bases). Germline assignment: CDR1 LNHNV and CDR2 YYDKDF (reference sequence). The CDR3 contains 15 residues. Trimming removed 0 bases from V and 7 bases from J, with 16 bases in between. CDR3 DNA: TGTGCCACCAGCAGAGATCGGGGGATTACGAAGGAGCAGTACTTC. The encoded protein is CATSRDRGITKEQYF. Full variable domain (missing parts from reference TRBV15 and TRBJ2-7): DAMVIQNPRYQVTQFGKPVTLSCSQTLNHNVMYWYQQKSSQAPKLLFHYYDKDFNNEADTPDNFQSRRPNTSFCFLDIRSPGLGDTAMYLCATSRDRGITKEQYFGPGTRLTVT.

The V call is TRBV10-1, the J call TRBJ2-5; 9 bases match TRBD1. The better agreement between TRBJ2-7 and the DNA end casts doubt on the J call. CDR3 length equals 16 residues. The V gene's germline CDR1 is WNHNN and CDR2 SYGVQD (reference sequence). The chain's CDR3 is CASSDSGTGNLYEQYF. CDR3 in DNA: TGCGCCAGCAGCGATTCCGGGACAGGGAATTTGTACGAGCAGTACTTC.

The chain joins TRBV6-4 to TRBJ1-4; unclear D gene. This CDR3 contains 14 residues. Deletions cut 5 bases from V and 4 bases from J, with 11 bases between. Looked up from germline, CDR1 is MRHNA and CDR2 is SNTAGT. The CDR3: CASSPEVFNEKLFF. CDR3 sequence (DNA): TGTGCCAGCAGTCCGGAGGTCTTTAATGAAAAACTGTTTTTT.

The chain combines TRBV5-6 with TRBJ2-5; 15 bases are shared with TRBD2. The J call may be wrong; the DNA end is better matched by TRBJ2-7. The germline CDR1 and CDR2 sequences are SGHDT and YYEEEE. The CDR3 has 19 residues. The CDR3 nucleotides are TGTGCCAGCAGCTCCCTAGGACTAGCGGGGGGGAGGAGCTCCTACGAGCAGTACTTC. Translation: CASSSLGLAGGRSSYEQYF.

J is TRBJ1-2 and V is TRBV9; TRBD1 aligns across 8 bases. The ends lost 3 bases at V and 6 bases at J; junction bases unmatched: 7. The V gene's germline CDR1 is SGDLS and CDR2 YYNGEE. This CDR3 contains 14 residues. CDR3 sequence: CASSAGQGWNGYTF. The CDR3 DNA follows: TGTGCCAGCAGCGCCGGACAGGGTTGGAATGGCTACACCTTC.

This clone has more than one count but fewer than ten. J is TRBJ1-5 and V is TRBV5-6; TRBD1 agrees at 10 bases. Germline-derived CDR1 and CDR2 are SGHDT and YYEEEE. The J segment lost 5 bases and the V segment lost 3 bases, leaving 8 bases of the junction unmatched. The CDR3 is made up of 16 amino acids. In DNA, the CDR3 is TGTGCCAGCAGCTCGATCCGGGACAGGGGTTATCAGCCCCAGCATTTT. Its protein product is CASSSIRDRGYQPQHF. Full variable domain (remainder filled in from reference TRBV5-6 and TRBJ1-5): DAGVTQSPTHLIKTRGQQVTLRCSPKSGHDTVSWYQQALGQGPQFIFQYYEEEERQRGNFPDRFSGHQFPNYSSELNVNALLLGDSALYLCASSSIRDRGYQPQHFGDGTRLSIL.

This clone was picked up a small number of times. The chain's CDR3 is CASSQGAQNQPQHF. The DNA of the CDR3 is TGTGCCAGCAGCCAAGGGGCCCAGAATCAGCCCCAGCATTTT. The chain carries TRBV16 and TRBJ1-5; D is possibly TRBD1 (5 bases). The CDR3 is 14 residues long. Trimming cost V 2 bases and J 4 bases, with 9 bases left between them. Germline CDR1 reads KGHSY; CDR2 reads FQNENV.

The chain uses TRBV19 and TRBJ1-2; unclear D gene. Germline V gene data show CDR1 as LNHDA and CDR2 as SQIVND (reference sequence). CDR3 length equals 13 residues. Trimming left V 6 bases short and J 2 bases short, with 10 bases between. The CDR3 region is CASRGRLNYGYTF. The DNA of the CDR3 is TGTGCCAGTAGGGGCAGGCTAAACTATGGCTACACCTTC.

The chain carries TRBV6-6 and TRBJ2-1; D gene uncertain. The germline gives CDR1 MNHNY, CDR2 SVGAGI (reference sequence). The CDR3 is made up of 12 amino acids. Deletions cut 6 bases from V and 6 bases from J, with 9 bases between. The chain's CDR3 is CASRETFNEQFF. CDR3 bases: TGTGCCAGCAGGGAGACTTTCAATGAGCAGTTCTTC.

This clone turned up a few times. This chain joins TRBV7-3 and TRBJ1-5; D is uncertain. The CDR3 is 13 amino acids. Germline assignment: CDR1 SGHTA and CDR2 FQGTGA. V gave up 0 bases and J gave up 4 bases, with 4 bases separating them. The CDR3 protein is CASSLTENQPQHF. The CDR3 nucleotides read TGTGCCAGCAGCTTAACGGAGAATCAGCCCCAGCATTTT.

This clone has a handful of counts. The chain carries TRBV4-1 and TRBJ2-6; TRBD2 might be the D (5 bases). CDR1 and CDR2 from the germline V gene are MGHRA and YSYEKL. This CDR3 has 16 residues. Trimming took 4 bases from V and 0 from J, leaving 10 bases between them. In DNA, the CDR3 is TGCGCCAGCAGCCCCACTAGGCCCTCTGGGGCCAACGTCCTGACTTTC. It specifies CASSPTRPSGANVLTF.

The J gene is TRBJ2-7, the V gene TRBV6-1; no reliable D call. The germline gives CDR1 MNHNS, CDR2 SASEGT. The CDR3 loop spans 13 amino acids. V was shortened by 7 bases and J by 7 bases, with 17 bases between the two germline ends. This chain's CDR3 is CASTAKVYVEQYF. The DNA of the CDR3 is TGTGCCAGCACCGCGAAAGTATACGTGGAGCAGTACTTC.

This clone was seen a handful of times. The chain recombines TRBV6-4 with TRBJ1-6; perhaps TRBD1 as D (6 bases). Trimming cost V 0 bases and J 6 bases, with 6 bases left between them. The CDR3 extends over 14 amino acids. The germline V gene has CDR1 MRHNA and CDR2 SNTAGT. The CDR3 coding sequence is TGTGCCAGCAGTGACTCAGGGGGTAATTCACCCCTCCACTTT. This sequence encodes CASSDSGGNSPLHF.